This TCR beta chain was obtained from a study of cytomegalovirus exposure and HLA in healthy donors. Points from the study as a whole: While the bulk of TCR sequences proved rare, some public TCRs turned up in many donors.

This CDR3 region has 14 residues. Germline loops: CDR1 SEHNR, CDR2 FQNEAQ (reference sequence). Trimming took off 1 base at V and 0 bases at J, with 7 bases between the two ends. Points on this clone: Its specificity is not known.

The PCR had 60 Vbeta and 13 Jbeta primers. Profiling relied on immunoSEQ multiplex PCR, and the TCRdb table lists in-frame clones only, not all of them. This sample has some 190,000 clones, with roughly 80% found just once. The rearrangement uses TRBV7-9 and TRBJ2-7, with TRBD1 as a possible D gene (5 bases). The sequenced material came from PBMCs. This clonotype was obtained from a girl between 5 and 17 years old in good health and CMV-seropositive. In DNA, the CDR3 is TGTGCCAGCAGCTTAGGACAGCCCTCCTACGAGCAGTACTTC. The encoded protein is CASSLGQPSYEQYF.